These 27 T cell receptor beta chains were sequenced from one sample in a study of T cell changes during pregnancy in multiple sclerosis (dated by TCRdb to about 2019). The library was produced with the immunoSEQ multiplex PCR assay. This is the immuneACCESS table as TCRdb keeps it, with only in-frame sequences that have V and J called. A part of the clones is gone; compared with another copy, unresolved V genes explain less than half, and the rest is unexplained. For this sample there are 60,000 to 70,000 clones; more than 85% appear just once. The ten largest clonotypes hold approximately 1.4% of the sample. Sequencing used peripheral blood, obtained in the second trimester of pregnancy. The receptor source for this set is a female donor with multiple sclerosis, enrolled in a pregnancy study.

In nucleotides, the CDR3 is TGTGCCAGCAGCGTATCTTTTAACTCCTACAATGAGCAGTTCTTC. It encodes CASSVSFNSYNEQFF. This chain joins TRBV9 and TRBJ2-1, with D uncertain. CDR1 and CDR2 (germline): SGDLS, YYNGEE. The CDR3 consists of 15 residues. V was clipped by 1 base and J by 0 bases, with 8 bases between them.

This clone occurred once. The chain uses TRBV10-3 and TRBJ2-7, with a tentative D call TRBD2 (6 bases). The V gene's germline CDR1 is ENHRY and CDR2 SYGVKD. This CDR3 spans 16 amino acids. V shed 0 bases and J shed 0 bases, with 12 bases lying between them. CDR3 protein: CAISESEGMGSYEQYF. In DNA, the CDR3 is TGTGCCATCAGTGAGTCGGAGGGGATGGGCTCCTACGAGCAGTACTTC.

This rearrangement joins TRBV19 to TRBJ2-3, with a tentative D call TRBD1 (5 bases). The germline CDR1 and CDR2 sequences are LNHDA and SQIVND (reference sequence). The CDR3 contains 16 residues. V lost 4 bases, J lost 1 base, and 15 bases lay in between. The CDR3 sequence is CASSTPQGMGTDTQYF. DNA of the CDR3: TGTGCCAGTAGTACCCCCCAGGGAATGGGCACAGATACGCAGTATTTT.

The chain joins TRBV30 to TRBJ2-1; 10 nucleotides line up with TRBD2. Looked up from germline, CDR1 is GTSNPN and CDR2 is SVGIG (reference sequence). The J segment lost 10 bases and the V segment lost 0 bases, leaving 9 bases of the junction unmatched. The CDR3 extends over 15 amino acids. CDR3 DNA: TGTGCCTGGAGTGTTCCGGGACTAGCGTCCGACGAGCAGTTCTTC. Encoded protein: CAWSVPGLASDEQFF. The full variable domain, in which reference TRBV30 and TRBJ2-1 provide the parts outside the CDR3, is SQTIHQWPATLVQPVGSPLSLECTVEGTSNPNLYWYRQAAGRGLQLLFYSVGIGQISSEVPQNLSASRPQDRQFILSSKKLLLSDSGFYLCAWSVPGLASDEQFFGPGTRLTVL.

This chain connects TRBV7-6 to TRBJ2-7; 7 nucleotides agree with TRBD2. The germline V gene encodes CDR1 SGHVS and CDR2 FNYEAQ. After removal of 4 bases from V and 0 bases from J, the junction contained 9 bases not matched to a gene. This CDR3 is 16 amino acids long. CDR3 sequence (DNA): TGTGCCAGCAGCTCAGGTAGCGGGCAGAGCTCCTACGAGCAGTACTTC. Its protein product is CASSSGSGQSSYEQYF.

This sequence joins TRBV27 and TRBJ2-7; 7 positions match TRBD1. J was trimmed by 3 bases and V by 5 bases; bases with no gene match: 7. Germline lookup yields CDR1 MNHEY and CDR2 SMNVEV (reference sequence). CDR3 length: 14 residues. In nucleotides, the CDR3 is TGTGCCAGCAGTCAGGGGGACGGCGACTACGAGCAGTACTTC. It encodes CASSQGDGDYEQYF.

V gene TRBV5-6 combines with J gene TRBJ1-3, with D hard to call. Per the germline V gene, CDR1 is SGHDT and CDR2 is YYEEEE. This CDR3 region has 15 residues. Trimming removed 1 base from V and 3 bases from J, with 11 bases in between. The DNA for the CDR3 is TGTGCCAGCAGCTTGTGGGCGAATATTGGAAACACCATATATTTT. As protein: CASSLWANIGNTIYF. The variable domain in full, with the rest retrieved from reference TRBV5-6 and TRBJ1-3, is DAGVTQSPTHLIKTRGQQVTLRCSPKSGHDTVSWYQQALGQGPQFIFQYYEEEERQRGNFPDRFSGHQFPNYSSELNVNALLLGDSALYLCASSLWANIGNTIYFGEGSWLTVV.

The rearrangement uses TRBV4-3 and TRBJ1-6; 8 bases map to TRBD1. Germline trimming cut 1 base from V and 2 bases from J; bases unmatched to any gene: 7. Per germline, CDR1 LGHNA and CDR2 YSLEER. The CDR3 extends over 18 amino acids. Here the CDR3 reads CASSQGTGSGPYNSPLHF. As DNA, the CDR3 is TGCGCCAGCAGCCAAGGGACAGGGTCGGGGCCCTATAATTCACCCCTCCACTTT.

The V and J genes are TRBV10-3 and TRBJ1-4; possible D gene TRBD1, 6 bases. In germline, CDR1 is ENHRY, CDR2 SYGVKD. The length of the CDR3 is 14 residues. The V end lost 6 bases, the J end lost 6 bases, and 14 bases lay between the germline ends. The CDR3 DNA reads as TGTGCCATCAGCGTTTCGGCAGGGGATGAAAAACTGTTTTTT. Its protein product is CAISVSAGDEKLFF.

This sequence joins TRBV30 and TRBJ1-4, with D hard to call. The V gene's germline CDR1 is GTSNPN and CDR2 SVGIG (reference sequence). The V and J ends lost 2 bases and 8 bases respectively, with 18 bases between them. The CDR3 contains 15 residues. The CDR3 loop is CAWSSQNGSGEKLFF. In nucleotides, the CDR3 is TGTGCCTGGAGTTCTCAGAATGGGTCGGGGGAAAAACTGTTTTTT.

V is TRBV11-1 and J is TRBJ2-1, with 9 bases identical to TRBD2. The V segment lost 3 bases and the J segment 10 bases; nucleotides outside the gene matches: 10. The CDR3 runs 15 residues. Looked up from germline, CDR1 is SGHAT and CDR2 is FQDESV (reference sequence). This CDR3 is CASSFGTSRLREQFF. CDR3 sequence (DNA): TGTGCCAGCAGCTTTGGGACTAGCCGCCTCAGAGAGCAGTTCTTC. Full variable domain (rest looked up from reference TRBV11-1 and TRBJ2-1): EAEVAQSPRYKITEKSQAVAFWCDPISGHATLYWYRQILGQGPELLVQFQDESVVDDSQLPKDRFSAERLKGVDSTLKIQPAELGDSAMYLCASSFGTSRLREQFFGPGTRLTVL.

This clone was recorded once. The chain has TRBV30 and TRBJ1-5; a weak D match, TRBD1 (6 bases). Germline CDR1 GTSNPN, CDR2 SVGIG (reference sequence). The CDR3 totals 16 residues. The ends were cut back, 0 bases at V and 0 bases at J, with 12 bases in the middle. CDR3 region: CAWSVQGPFSNQPQHF. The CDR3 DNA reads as TGTGCCTGGAGTGTCCAGGGGCCCTTTAGCAATCAGCCCCAGCATTTT.

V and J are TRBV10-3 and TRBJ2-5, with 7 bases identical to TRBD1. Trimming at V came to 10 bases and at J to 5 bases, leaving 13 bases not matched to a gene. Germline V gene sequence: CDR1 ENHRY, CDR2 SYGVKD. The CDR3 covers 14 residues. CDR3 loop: CATTPSDRRETQYF. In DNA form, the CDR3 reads TGTGCCACCACCCCGTCGGACAGGCGGGAGACCCAGTACTTC.

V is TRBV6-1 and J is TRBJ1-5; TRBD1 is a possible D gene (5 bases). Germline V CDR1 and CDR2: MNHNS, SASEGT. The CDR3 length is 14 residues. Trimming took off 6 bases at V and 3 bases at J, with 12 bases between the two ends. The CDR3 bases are TGTGCCAGCAGCCGGGGGGGGAACAATCAGCCCCAGCATTTT. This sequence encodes CASSRGGNNQPQHF.

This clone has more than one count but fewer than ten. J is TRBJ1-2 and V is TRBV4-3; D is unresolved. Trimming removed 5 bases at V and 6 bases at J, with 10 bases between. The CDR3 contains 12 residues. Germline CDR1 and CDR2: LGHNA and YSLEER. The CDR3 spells CASSEGQDGYTF. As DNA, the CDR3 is TGCGCCAGCAGCGAAGGGCAGGATGGCTACACCTTC.

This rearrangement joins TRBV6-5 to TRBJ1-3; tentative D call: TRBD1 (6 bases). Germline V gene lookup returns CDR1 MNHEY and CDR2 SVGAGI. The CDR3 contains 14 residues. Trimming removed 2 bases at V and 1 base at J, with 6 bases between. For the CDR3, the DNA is TGTGCCAGCAGTTACCAGGGGTCTGGAAACACCATATATTTT. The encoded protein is CASSYQGSGNTIYF.

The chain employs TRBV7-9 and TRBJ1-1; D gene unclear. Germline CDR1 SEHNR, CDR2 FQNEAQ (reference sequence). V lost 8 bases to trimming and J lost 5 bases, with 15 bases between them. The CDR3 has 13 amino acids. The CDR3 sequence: CASPPPRRTEAFF. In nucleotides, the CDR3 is TGTGCCAGCCCCCCCCCGCGGAGAACTGAAGCTTTCTTT.

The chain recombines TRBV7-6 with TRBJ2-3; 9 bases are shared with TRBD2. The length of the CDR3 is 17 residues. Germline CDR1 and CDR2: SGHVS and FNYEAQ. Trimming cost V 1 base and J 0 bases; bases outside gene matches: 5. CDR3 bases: TGTGCCAGCAGCTTAGAAGTGGCGGGAGGGAGCACAGATACGCAGTATTTT. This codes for CASSLEVAGGSTDTQYF.

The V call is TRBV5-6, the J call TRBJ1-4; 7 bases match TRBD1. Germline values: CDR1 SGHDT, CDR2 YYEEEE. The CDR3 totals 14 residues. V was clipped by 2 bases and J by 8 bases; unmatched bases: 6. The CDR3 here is CASSLGQAPEKLFF. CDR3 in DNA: TGTGCCAGCAGCTTAGGACAGGCCCCAGAAAAACTGTTTTTT.

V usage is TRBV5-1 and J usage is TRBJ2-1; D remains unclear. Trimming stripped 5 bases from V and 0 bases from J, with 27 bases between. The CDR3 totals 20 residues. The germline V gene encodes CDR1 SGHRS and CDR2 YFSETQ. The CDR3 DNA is TGCGCCAGCAGACTACAAGCAGAGTCCTACCTAGTAGGCTCCTACAATGAGCAGTTCTTC. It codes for CASRLQAESYLVGSYNEQFF.

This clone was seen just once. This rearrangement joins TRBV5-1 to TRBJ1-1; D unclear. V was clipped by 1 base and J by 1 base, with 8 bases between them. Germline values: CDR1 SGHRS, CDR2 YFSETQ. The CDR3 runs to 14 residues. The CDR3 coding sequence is TGCGCCAGCAGCTTGATGCCGGGGAACACTGAAGCTTTCTTT. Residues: CASSLMPGNTEAFF.

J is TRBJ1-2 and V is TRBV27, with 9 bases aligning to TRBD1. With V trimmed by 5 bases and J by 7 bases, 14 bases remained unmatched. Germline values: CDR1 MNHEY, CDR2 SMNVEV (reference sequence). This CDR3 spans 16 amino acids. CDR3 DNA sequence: TGTGCCAGCAGTCGGAAGGGTTGGGACAGGGATGCTGGCTACACCTTC. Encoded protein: CASSRKGWDRDAGYTF.

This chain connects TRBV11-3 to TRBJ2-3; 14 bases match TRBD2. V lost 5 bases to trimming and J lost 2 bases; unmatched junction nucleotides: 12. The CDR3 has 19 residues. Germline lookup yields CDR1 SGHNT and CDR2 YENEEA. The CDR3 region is CASSPWTSGRPRPTDTQYF. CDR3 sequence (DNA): TGTGCCAGCAGCCCATGGACTAGCGGGAGGCCCCGACCCACAGATACGCAGTATTTT.

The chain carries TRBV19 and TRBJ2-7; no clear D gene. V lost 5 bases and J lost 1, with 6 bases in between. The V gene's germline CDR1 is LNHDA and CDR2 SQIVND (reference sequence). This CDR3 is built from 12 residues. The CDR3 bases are TGTGCCAGTAGTGGCGGATCCTACGAGCAGTACTTC. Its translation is CASSGGSYEQYF.

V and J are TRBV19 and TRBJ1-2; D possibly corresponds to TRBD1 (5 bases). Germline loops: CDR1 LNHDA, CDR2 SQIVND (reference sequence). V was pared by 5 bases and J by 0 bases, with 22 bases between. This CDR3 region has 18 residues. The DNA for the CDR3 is TGTGCCAGTAGTTCTAACGTTTTGCGGGACGCAGCTAACTATGGCTACACCTTC. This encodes CASSSNVLRDAANYGYTF.

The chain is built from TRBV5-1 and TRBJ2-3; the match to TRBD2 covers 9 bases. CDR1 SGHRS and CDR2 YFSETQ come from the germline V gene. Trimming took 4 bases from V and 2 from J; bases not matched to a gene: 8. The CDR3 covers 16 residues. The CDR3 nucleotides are TGCGCCAGCAGCCACGGACTAGCGTCCGACACAGATACGCAGTATTTT. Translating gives CASSHGLASDTDTQYF.

CDR3 sequence: CAISDMMEEKLFF. The CDR3, as DNA: TGTGCCATCAGTGATATGATGGAGGAAAAACTGTTTTTT. The J gene is TRBJ1-4, the V gene TRBV10-3; D not resolved. This CDR3 contains 13 residues. CDR1 and CDR2 from the germline V gene are ENHRY and SYGVKD. Trimming cost V 3 bases and J 8 bases, with 10 bases left between them.